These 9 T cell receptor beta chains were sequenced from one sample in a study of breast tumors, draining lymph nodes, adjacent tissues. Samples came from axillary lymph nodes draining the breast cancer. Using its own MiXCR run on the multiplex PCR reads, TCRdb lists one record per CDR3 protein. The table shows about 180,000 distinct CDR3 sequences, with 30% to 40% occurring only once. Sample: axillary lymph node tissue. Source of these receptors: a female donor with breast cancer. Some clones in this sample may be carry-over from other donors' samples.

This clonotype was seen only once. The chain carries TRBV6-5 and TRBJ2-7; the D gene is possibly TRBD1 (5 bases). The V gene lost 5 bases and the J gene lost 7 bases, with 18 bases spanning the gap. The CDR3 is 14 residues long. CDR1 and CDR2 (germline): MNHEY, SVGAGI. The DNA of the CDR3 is TGTGCCAGCAGTCACCACACACAGGCAGATGAGCAGTACTTC. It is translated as CASSHHTQADEQYF.

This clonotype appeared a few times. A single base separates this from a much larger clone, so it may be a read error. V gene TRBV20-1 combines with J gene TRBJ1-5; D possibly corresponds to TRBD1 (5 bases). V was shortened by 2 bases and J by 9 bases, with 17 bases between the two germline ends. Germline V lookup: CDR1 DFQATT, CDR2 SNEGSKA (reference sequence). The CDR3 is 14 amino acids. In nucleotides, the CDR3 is TGCAGTGCTAGATGGGGTTCGGAGGGGCCGCCCCAGCATTTT. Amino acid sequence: CSARWGSEGPPQHF.

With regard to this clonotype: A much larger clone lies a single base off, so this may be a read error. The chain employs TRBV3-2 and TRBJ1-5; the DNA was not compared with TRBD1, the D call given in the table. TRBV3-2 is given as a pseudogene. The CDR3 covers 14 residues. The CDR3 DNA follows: TGTGCCAGCAGCCAAGCCCGGTCATCAGGGCCCCGGCATTTT. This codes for CASSQARSSGPRHF.

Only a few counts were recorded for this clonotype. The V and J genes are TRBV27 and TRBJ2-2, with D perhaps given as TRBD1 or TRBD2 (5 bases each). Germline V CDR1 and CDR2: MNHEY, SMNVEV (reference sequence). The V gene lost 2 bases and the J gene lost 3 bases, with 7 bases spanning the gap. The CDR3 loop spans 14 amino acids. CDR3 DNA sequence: TGTGCCAGCAGTTTAGGGGGTTACACCGGGGAGCTGTTTTTT. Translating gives CASSLGGYTGELFF.

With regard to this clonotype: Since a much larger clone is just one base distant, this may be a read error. The CDR3 sequence: CASSLVGSSYNGQFF. The CDR3 nucleotides are TGTGCCAGCAGCTTGGTCGGGAGCTCCTACAATGGGCAGTTCTTC. The V and J genes are TRBV5-4 and TRBJ2-1; D is perhaps TRBD2 (6 bases). This CDR3 comprises 15 residues. Germline V lookup: CDR1 SGHNT, CDR2 YYREEE (reference sequence).

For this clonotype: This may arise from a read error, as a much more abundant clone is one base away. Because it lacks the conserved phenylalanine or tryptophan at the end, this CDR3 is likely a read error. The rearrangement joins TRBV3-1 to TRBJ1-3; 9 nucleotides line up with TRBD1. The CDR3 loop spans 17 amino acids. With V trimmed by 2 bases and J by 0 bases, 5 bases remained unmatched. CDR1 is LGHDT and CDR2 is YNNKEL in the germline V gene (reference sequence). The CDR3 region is CASSQQDRGYSGNTIYS. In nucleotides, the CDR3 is TGTGCCAGCAGCCAACAGGACAGGGGTTACTCTGGAAACACCATATATTCT.

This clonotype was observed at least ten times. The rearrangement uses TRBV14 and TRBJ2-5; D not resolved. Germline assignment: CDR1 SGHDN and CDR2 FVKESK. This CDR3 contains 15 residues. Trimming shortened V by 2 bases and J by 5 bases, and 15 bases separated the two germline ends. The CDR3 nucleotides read TGTGCCAGCAGCCAACTTGGACCCACAGCGGAGACCCAGTACTTC. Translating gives CASSQLGPTAETQYF.

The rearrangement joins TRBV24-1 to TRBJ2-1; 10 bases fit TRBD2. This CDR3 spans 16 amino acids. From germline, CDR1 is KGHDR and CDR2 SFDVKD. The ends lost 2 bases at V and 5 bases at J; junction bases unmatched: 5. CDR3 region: CATSDSGLAANNEQFF. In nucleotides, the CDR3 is TGTGCCACCAGTGATTCCGGACTAGCGGCCAACAATGAGCAGTTCTTC.

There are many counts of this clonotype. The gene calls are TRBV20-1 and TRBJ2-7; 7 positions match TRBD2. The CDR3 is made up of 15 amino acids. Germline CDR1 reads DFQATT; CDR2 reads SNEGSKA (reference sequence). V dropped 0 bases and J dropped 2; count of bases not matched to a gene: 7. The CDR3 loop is CSARDPGGSAYEQYF. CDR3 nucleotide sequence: TGCAGTGCTAGAGATCCGGGCGGGAGTGCCTACGAGCAGTACTTC.